A single T cell receptor beta chain is shown here with its context. V was clipped by 5 bases and J by 7 bases, with 12 bases between them. The CDR3 runs 13 residues. Per germline, CDR1 GTSNPN and CDR2 SVGIG (reference sequence). This sample is part of a study of chemoradiotherapy in HPV16-positive cancers. The assay was immunoSEQ multiplex PCR, and TCRdb's table has in-frame clones only and misses some. The sample consists of 20,000 to 30,000 clones, just over 90% of them appearing once. This material consisted of blood, taken from a patient who underwent chemoradiotherapy. J is TRBJ1-6 and V is TRBV30; no firm D call. The clonotype comes from a human donor with HPV-associated anogenital cancer. The CDR3 reads CAWSQVQNSPLHF. CDR3 coding DNA: TGTGCCTGGTCTCAGGTTCAAAATTCACCCCTCCACTTT.